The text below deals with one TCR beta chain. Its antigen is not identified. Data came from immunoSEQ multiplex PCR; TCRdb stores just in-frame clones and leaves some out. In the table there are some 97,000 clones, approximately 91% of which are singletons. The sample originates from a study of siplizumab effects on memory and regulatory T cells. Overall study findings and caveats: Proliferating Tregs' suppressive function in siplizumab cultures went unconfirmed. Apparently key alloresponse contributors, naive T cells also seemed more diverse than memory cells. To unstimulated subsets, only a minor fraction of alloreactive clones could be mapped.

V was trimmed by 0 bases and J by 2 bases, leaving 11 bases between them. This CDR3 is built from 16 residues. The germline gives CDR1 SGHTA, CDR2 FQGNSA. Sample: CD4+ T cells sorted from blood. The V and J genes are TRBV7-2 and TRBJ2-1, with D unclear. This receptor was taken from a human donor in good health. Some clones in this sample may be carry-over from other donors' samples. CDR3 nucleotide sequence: TGTGCCAGCAGCTTAGCGCGGTCCTCCCCCTACAATGAGCAGTTCTTC. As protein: CASSLARSSPYNEQFF.